This entry features one T cell receptor (beta chain) sequence. Antigen specificity is unknown. Profiled with immunoSEQ multiplex PCR; TCRdb holds only in-frame clones, not every one. The sample carries approximately 13,000 clones, less than 90% recorded once. These data originate in a study of T cell repertoires in ileal Crohn's disease. Study-level information: At surgery, more than 30% of patients smoked, with median disease duration approximately 8 years. Operated complications were stricturing disease (61%) and penetrating disease (approximately 39%). About half of patients got postoperative therapy: roughly 12 thiopurines, 18 anti-TNF.

Study-level points and caveats: Endoscopic recurrence occurred in every patient whose clonality exceeded 26.8%.

Germline lookup yields CDR1 SGHAT and CDR2 FQNNGV. The CDR3 contains 18 residues. The J segment lost 4 bases and the V segment lost 4 bases, leaving 19 bases of the junction unmatched. The sample was ileal tissue. The clonotype originates from an adult with Crohn's disease. The chain recombines TRBV11-2 with TRBJ2-7; 7 nucleotides align to TRBD1. The CDR3: CASSYTLPIGTAYYEQYF. CDR3 coding DNA: TGTGCCAGCAGCTACACCCTACCTATTGGGACAGCCTATTACGAGCAGTACTTC. Combining the CDR3 with reference TRBV11-2 and TRBJ2-7 gives the whole variable domain EAGVAQSPRYKIIEKRQSVAFWCNPISGHATLYWYQQILGQGPKLLIQFQNNGVVDDSQLPKDRFSAERLKGVDSTLKIQPAKLEDSAVYLCASSYTLPIGTAYYEQYFGPGTRLTVT.